This TCR beta chain was identified during a study of blood T cell repertoires in COVID-19. Germline lookup yields CDR1 SGHNT and CDR2 YENEEA. The CDR3 spans 16 residues. V dropped 5 bases and J dropped 2 bases, with 15 bases sitting between them. TCRdb's table, derived via immunoSEQ multiplex PCR, lists solely in-frame clones and lacks some. The table lists fewer than 350,000 clones, 81% of them singletons, with 2.5% to 3% in the top ten. The count of this clone is one. The chain employs TRBV11-3 and TRBJ2-2, with a tentative D call TRBD2 (6 bases). The sample was peripheral blood. The sequence was obtained from a woman aged 55 to 70 with active or convalescent COVID-19. The CDR3 here is CASSHPPGGNTGELFF. The CDR3 DNA reads TGTGCCAGCAGCCATCCTCCCGGGGGAAACACCGGGGAGCTGTTTTTT.